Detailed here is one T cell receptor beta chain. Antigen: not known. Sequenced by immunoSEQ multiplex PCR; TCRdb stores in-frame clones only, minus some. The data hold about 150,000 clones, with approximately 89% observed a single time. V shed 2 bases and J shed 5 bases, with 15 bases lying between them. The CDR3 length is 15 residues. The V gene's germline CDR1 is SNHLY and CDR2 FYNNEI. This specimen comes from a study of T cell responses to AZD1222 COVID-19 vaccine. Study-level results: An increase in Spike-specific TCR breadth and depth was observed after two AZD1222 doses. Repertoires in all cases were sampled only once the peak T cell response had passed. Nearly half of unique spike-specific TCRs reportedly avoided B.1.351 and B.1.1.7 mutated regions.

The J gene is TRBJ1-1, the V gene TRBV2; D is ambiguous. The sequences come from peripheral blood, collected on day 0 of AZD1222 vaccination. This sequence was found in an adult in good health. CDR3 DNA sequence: TGTGCCAGCAGTGAAAGCGGTTACAGTGAAACTGAAGCTTTCTTT. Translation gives CASSESGYSETEAFF.